This T cell receptor (beta chain) was found in a study of blood T cell repertoires in COVID-19. This table comes from immunoSEQ multiplex PCR, and its TCRdb copy is limited to in-frame clones, with some not included. The table has tens of thousands of clones, about 85% seen once. CDR1 and CDR2 (germline): LGHDT, YNNKEL (reference sequence). The CDR3 is made up of 15 amino acids. The ends lost 2 bases at V and 0 bases at J; junction bases unmatched: 0. Sequencing used peripheral blood. This clonotype was sampled from a woman aged 45-59 years with COVID-19, enrolled during active disease. The chain has TRBV3-1 (or the pseudogene TRBV3-2) and TRBJ2-1; 8 bases match TRBD2. CDR3 in DNA: TGTGCCAGCAGCCAAACTAGCGGCTCCTACAATGAGCAGTTCTTC. Amino acids: CASSQTSGSYNEQFF.